The TCR beta chain under discussion was sequenced for a study of T cells in Graves' hyperthyroidism and ophthalmopathy. This clonotype was detected ten times or more. V was cut by 3 bases and J by 2 bases, with 11 bases left in between. Germline assignment: CDR1 SGHAT and CDR2 FQNNGV. The CDR3 spans 14 residues. TCR beta CDR3 regions were amplified from RNA. HTBI primers were used for first-round RT-PCR of the TCR CDR3. TCRdb fed the multiplex PCR reads into MiXCR, producing one record per CDR3 protein. The repertoire holds some 770,000 distinct CDR3 sequences, with about a sixth as singletons. Any patient presenting with uncontrolled infection, other autoimmune disease, pregnancy or lactation was left out.

J is TRBJ2-7 and V is TRBV11-2; D not resolved. The source material was blood. The receptor was isolated from a man younger than 35 with Graves' hyperthyroidism. The CDR3 spells CASSFGPTAYEQYF. CDR3 coding DNA: TGTGCCAGCAGCTTCGGCCCCACCGCCTACGAGCAGTACTTC.